The 5 T cell receptor beta chains presented below share a single source sample, sequenced in a study of blood T cell repertoires in COVID-19. Measured with immunoSEQ multiplex PCR; TCRdb has only the in-frame clones, and not every one. The sample lists about 320,000 clones; around 85% were seen once. Sequencing was done on a sample of peripheral blood. These receptors originate from a human donor in a cohort sampled during active COVID-19.

DNA of the CDR3: TGTGCCAGCAGCAACAGGAATGGCTACACCTTC. Protein sequence: CASSNRNGYTF. V gene TRBV6-5 combines with J gene TRBJ1-2, with D perhaps TRBD1 (5 bases). The CDR3 runs to 11 residues. CDR1 MNHEY and CDR2 SVGAGI come from the germline V gene. Trimming removed 6 bases from V and 6 bases from J, with 8 bases in between.

The chain carries TRBV5-1 and TRBJ1-1, with 9 bases that match TRBD1. Germline loops: CDR1 SGHRS, CDR2 YFSETQ. V was clipped by 4 bases and J by 4 bases; unmatched bases: 5. The CDR3 consists of 14 residues. DNA for the CDR3: TGCGCCAGCAGCATGACAGGGGGAGGCACTGAAGCTTTCTTT. This sequence encodes CASSMTGGGTEAFF.

The rearrangement links TRBV24-1 to TRBJ2-3; 14 nucleotides align to TRBD2. After removal of 9 bases from V and 6 bases from J, the junction contained 13 bases not matched to a gene. The CDR3 extends over 17 amino acids. Germline CDR1 is KGHDR and CDR2 is SFDVKD. As DNA, the CDR3 is TGTGCCACCTCAAAGGGACTAGCGGGGGCCCCGGCGGATACGCAGTATTTT. It is translated as CATSKGLAGAPADTQYF.

The genes are TRBV27 and TRBJ2-7; 7 nucleotides match TRBD2. Germline V CDR1 and CDR2: MNHEY, SMNVEV (reference sequence). The CDR3 sequence is 15 residues long. J was trimmed by 4 bases and V by 3 bases; bases with no gene match: 9. CDR3 sequence reads: CASSFQPGRGYEQYF. For the CDR3, the DNA is TGTGCCAGCAGTTTCCAGCCGGGGAGGGGATACGAGCAGTACTTC.

This rearrangement joins TRBV4-1 to TRBJ1-1, with D unresolved. CDR3 length equals 13 residues. V gave up 1 base and J gave up 10 bases, with 13 bases separating them. The germline CDR1 and CDR2 sequences are MGHRA and YSYEKL. The CDR3 DNA follows: TGCGCCAGCAGCCAAGTCGGGAGCCTTTCAGCTTTCTTT. Translating it yields CASSQVGSLSAFF.